This TCR beta chain was documented in a study of blood T cell repertoires in COVID-19. About the research overall: Acute and convalescent COVID-19 specimens originated in the United States, Italy and Spain. T cells, B-cell-depleted T cells, or PBMCs supplied cDNA or gDNA.

The authors' processing: Estimates of nucleated cell counts were drawn from the amplification of reference gene primers. Here immunoSEQ multiplex PCR was the method, and the copy in TCRdb shows in-frame clones only, minus some. V, J and clone size reflect that table, while D and trimming were determined from the DNA. In the table there are about 440,000 clones, about 89% of which are singletons. This clone was picked up one time. This TCR came from a woman aged 25 to 39 with acute or convalescent COVID-19. Sequences were obtained from peripheral blood.

Written as DNA, the CDR3 is TGTGCCATCAGAGGGACTAGCGGGGGGGCTTCAGATACGCAGTATTTT. It encodes CAIRGTSGGASDTQYF. The chain recombines TRBV10-3 with TRBJ2-3; 16 nucleotides line up with TRBD2. The ends lost 6 bases at V and 4 bases at J; junction bases unmatched: 4. The V gene's germline CDR1 is ENHRY and CDR2 SYGVKD. This CDR3 comprises 16 residues.